A single sample gave rise to the 23 T cell receptor beta chains below, sequenced in a study of cytomegalovirus exposure and HLA in healthy donors (dated by TCRdb to about 2017). The library was produced with the immunoSEQ multiplex PCR assay. The multiplex PCR relied on a mix of 60 forward primers for TCR Vbeta segments and 13 reverse primers for TCR Jbeta segments. TCRdb holds this immuneACCESS table with in-frame rearrangements only. Some clones are missing; in checked studies, unresolved V genes explain under half, and the rest has no known cause. Counted in this sample were some 180,000 clones; 65% to 85% of them appeared once. In total, the top ten clones hold less than 3.5% of the sample. Material: PBMCs. Receptors were obtained from a woman in her twenties or thirties in good health and CMV-seronegative.

The rearrangement uses TRBV19 and TRBJ1-1; D may be TRBD1 (5 bases). Germline-derived CDR1 and CDR2 are LNHDA and SQIVND (reference sequence). Between the trimmed V and J ends, which lost 3 bases and 5 bases, there was a span of 13 bases. This CDR3 is built from 14 residues. The CDR3 reads CASSIILGGTEAFF. The DNA of the CDR3 is TGTGCCAGTAGTATCATATTGGGGGGTACTGAAGCTTTCTTT.

The chain joins TRBV30 to TRBJ1-2; D is unclear. CDR3 length: 13 amino acids. Per germline, CDR1 GTSNPN and CDR2 SVGIG (reference sequence). V was shortened by 2 bases and J by 8 bases, with 15 bases between the two germline ends. This CDR3 is CAWSLIRGFGYTF. The CDR3 DNA reads TGTGCCTGGAGTCTTATCAGAGGGTTCGGCTACACCTTC. The full variable domain, in which reference TRBV30 and TRBJ1-2 provide the parts outside the CDR3, is SQTIHQWPATLVQPVGSPLSLECTVEGTSNPNLYWYRQAAGRGLQLLFYSVGIGQISSEVPQNLSASRPQDRQFILSSKKLLLSDSGFYLCAWSLIRGFGYTFGSGTRLTVV.

The chain recombines TRBV7-9 with TRBJ1-1; 7 bases align to TRBD1. CDR1 and CDR2 (germline): SEHNR, FQNEAQ (reference sequence). With 1 base clipped from V and 1 base from J, the junction kept 9 bases outside the gene matches. This CDR3 spans 17 amino acids. The CDR3 DNA reads TGTGCCAGCAGCTTAGGCGCCCGACAGGGTGCGAACACTGAAGCTTTCTTT. Translation: CASSLGARQGANTEAFF.

The V gene is TRBV5-1, the J gene TRBJ1-3; 7 bases agree with TRBD1. The CDR3 is 15 amino acids. Unmatched junction bases numbered 4, after V lost 4 bases and J lost 0 bases. CDR1 SGHRS and CDR2 YFSETQ come from the germline V gene. As DNA, the CDR3 is TGCGCCAGCAGCCCGACAGGGAGCTCTGGAAACACCATATATTTT. Protein sequence: CASSPTGSSGNTIYF.

The chain recombines TRBV7-2 with TRBJ2-1; the match to TRBD2 covers 10 bases. After removal of 3 bases from V and 8 bases from J, the junction contained 13 bases not matched to a gene. This CDR3 region has 17 residues. CDR1 and CDR2 (germline): SGHTA, FQGNSA. The CDR3: CASSFYIERGGLHEQFF. The CDR3 DNA reads as TGTGCCAGCAGCTTTTATATCGAGCGGGGGGGCCTGCATGAGCAGTTCTTC.

This clone showed up just a few times. V is TRBV5-4 and J is TRBJ1-1; D ambiguous. The germline gives CDR1 SGHNT, CDR2 YYREEE (reference sequence). The CDR3 has 12 residues. Trimming took off 0 bases at V and 5 bases at J, with 5 bases between the two ends. CDR3: CASSLGQTEAFF. The CDR3 bases are TGTGCCAGCAGCTTGGGGCAGACTGAAGCTTTCTTT.

The chain is built from TRBV6-1 and TRBJ2-7; no clear D. With 7 bases removed from V and 3 bases from J, the gap between germline ends came to 19 bases. The CDR3 runs 15 residues. From germline, CDR1 is MNHNS and CDR2 SASEGT. The CDR3 DNA reads TGTGCCAGCAAGACGAGCACTATGAGATACTACGAGCAGTACTTC. Its translation is CASKTSTMRYYEQYF.

The V and J genes are TRBV30 and TRBJ2-7; TRBD1 aligns across 7 bases. The J segment lost 0 bases and the V segment lost 6 bases, leaving 5 bases of the junction unmatched. The length of the CDR3 is 13 residues. In germline, CDR1 is GTSNPN, CDR2 SVGIG (reference sequence). As DNA, the CDR3 is TGTGCCTGTAGGGGGCTCGGCTCCTACGAGCAGTACTTC. Its translation is CACRGLGSYEQYF. Full variable domain (outside the CDR3, taken from reference TRBV30 and TRBJ2-7): SQTIHQWPATLVQPVGSPLSLECTVEGTSNPNLYWYRQAAGRGLQLLFYSVGIGQISSEVPQNLSASRPQDRQFILSSKKLLLSDSGFYLCACRGLGSYEQYFGPGTRLTVT.

The CDR3 sequence: CGTSETGFVEQYF. Here the CDR3 DNA reads TGTGGCACATCGGAGACAGGTTTCGTTGAGCAGTACTTC. The chain carries TRBV2 and TRBJ2-7, with D possibly matching TRBD1 (6 bases). This CDR3 is 13 amino acids long. Germline assignment: CDR1 SNHLY and CDR2 FYNNEI.

The chain uses TRBV2 and TRBJ2-5, with TRBD1 matching over 10 bases. The end of the DNA aligns better with TRBJ2-7, so the J call may be wrong. The V gene's germline CDR1 is SNHLY and CDR2 FYNNEI. The CDR3 covers 12 residues. CDR3 region: CARRTGGYEQYF. In nucleotides, the CDR3 is TGTGCCAGAAGGACAGGGGGCTACGAGCAGTACTTC.

The chain carries TRBV2 and TRBJ1-3, with TRBD1 matching 7 bases. Germline values: CDR1 SNHLY, CDR2 FYNNEI. The trim removed 6 bases at V and 1 base at J, leaving 0 bases unmatched. The CDR3 loop spans 13 amino acids. The CDR3 DNA follows: TGTGCCAGCAGGGGACAGTCTGGAAACACCATATATTTT. Translation gives CASRGQSGNTIYF.

The rearrangement links TRBV27 to TRBJ1-1, with D perhaps TRBD1 (6 bases). The CDR3 is 18 residues long. With 0 bases removed from V and 1 base from J, the gap between germline ends came to 18 bases. Per germline, CDR1 MNHEY and CDR2 SMNVEV (reference sequence). CDR3 in amino acids: CASSLSMGSTGGNTEAFF. The CDR3 DNA sequence: TGTGCCAGCAGTTTATCGATGGGTTCGACAGGTGGGAACACTGAAGCTTTCTTT.

The chain combines TRBV5-4 with TRBJ2-7; a possible D gene is TRBD1 (6 bases). Germline-derived CDR1 and CDR2 are SGHNT and YYREEE (reference sequence). V was trimmed by 5 bases and J by 2 bases, leaving 14 bases between them. The CDR3 totals 14 residues. The CDR3 here is CASRNTGQPYEQYF. Here the CDR3 DNA reads TGTGCCAGCAGGAATACAGGGCAACCCTACGAGCAGTACTTC. The complete variable domain, with remaining parts taken from reference TRBV5-4 and TRBJ2-7, reads ETGVTQSPTHLIKTRGQQVTLRCSSQSGHNTVSWYQQALGQGPQFIFQYYREEENGRGNFPPRFSGLQFPNYSSELNVNALELDDSALYLCASRNTGQPYEQYFGPGTRLTVT.

V and J are TRBV5-1 and TRBJ2-5; 10 nucleotides align to TRBD2. This CDR3 region has 15 residues. Germline CDR1 is SGHRS and CDR2 is YFSETQ. V dropped 1 base and J dropped 2; count of bases not matched to a gene: 2. This chain's CDR3 is CASSLIAGGQETQYF. The CDR3 coding sequence is TGCGCCAGCAGCTTGATAGCGGGGGGACAAGAGACCCAGTACTTC. Filled out from reference TRBV5-1 and TRBJ2-5, the complete variable domain reads KAGVTQTPRYLIKTRGQQVTLSCSPISGHRSVSWYQQTPGQGLQFLFEYFSETQRNKGNFPGRFSGRQFSNSRSEMNVSTLELGDSALYLCASSLIAGGQETQYFGPGTRLLVL.

CDR3 bases: TGTGCCAGCAGTGCGACACGGGACAGTCAAGCTTTCTTT. This encodes CASSATRDSQAFF. The chain is built from TRBV6-1 and TRBJ1-1, with 7 positions matching TRBD1. CDR1 is MNHNS, CDR2 SASEGT, per germline. Trimming cost V 4 bases and J 9 bases; bases outside gene matches: 8. The CDR3 extends over 13 amino acids.

The chain is built from TRBV15 and TRBJ2-5; 10 bases fit TRBD1. Trimming took 4 bases from V and 5 from J; bases not matched to a gene: 7. The CDR3 length is 15 residues. CDR1 is LNHNV, CDR2 YYDKDF, per germline (reference sequence). As DNA, the CDR3 is TGTGCCACCAGCACCGACAGGGGGCTTATGGAGACCCAGTACTTC. Translated, it gives CATSTDRGLMETQYF.

The J gene is TRBJ2-1, the V gene TRBV11-2; 7 nucleotides match TRBD1. The CDR3 sequence is 13 residues long. Germline loops: CDR1 SGHAT, CDR2 FQNNGV. CDR3 DNA: TGTGCAGATCAACAGGGGCAGGACAATGAGCAGTTCTTC. Encoded protein: CADQQGQDNEQFF.

The V call is TRBV5-1, the J call TRBJ1-2, with D uncertain. CDR1 SGHRS and CDR2 YFSETQ come from the germline V gene. V was cut by 0 bases and J by 8 bases, with 20 bases left in between. The length of the CDR3 is 16 residues. The CDR3 nucleotides are TGCGCCAGCAGCTTGGATCCCAAAGTGCTCGGGAACGGCTACACCTTC. It yields the protein CASSLDPKVLGNGYTF.

This clone was seen once. This chain links TRBV5-6 with TRBJ1-2, with D possibly TRBD1 on 6 matching bases. Between the trimmed V and J ends, which lost 4 bases and 5 bases, there was a span of 12 bases. The CDR3 covers 13 residues. The germline CDR1 and CDR2 sequences are SGHDT and YYEEEE. The CDR3 bases are TGTGCCAGCAGCATGGACAGATCTTATGGCTACACCTTC. This sequence encodes CASSMDRSYGYTF.

The genes are TRBV7-6 and TRBJ2-3; TRBD1 matches 10 bases. This CDR3 comprises 15 residues. The trim removed 4 bases at V and 0 bases at J, leaving 1 base unmatched. Looked up from germline, CDR1 is SGHVS and CDR2 is FNYEAQ. The CDR3 region has the DNA TGTGCCAGCAGCTGGGGACAGGGGAGCACAGATACGCAGTATTTT. Protein product: CASSWGQGSTDTQYF. The entire variable domain, with the rest obtained from reference TRBV7-6 and TRBJ2-3, is as follows: GAGVSQSPRYKVTKRGQDVALRCDPISGHVSLYWYRQALGQGPEFLTYFNYEAQQDKSGLPNDRFSAERPEGSISTLTIQRTEQRDSAMYRCASSWGQGSTDTQYFGPGTRLTVL.

The CDR3 coding sequence is TGTGCCAGCAGCTCGGCTAGCGGGGGGGCCGGGGAGCTGTTTTTT. Its protein is CASSSASGGAGELFF. This chain links TRBV7-3 with TRBJ2-2; 12 nucleotides align to TRBD2. The CDR3 covers 15 residues. Trimming at V came to 4 bases and at J to 6 bases, leaving 3 bases not matched to a gene. Per the germline V gene, CDR1 is SGHTA and CDR2 is FQGTGA.

The chain joins TRBV6-1 to TRBJ2-7, with 8 positions matching TRBD1. CDR1 is MNHNS and CDR2 is SASEGT in the germline V gene. V lost 3 bases, J lost 9 bases, and 4 bases stayed unmatched. There are 12 residues in the CDR3. This chain's CDR3 is CASSEYRGAQYF. The CDR3 DNA is TGTGCCAGCAGTGAGTACAGGGGGGCGCAGTACTTC.

J is TRBJ2-4 and V is TRBV10-3; 8 bases line up with TRBD2. Looked up from germline, CDR1 is ENHRY and CDR2 is SYGVKD. Losses at the gene ends were 6 bases for V and 1 base for J; bases not matched to a gene: 2. The CDR3 is made up of 14 amino acids. CDR3 protein: CAISRGGAKNIQYF. The CDR3 DNA sequence: TGTGCCATCAGCCGCGGGGGGGCCAAAAACATTCAGTACTTC.